This T cell receptor (beta chain) was identified during a study of human T cells and chemical hapten exposure. Study-level background: Across the whole study, which lasted roughly five months, patients were given diphenylcyclopropenone on the scalp once a week. The patch tests put 0.01% DPC on the skin of the upper back and were read 6 days later. Small pooled library volume differences mainly caused per-sample TCR yield variation. Study-wide points: DPC sensitization left the count of TCRs above 1 in 1000 unchanged.

TCRdb fed the RACE reads into MiXCR, producing one record per CDR3 protein. The table has around 99,000 distinct CDR3 sequences, 9.5% to 15% seen once. The time point: patch test 1, 2 weeks after DPC sensitization. Treatment given: therapeutic diphenylcyclopropenone sensitization with weekly scalp DPC. The table lists this clonotype with many counts. Its specificity is not known. The CDR3 runs 12 residues. Germline CDR1 is MNHEY and CDR2 is SVGEGT. The V end lost 5 bases, the J end lost 0 bases, and 5 bases lay between the germline ends. This TCR was sampled from a woman between 35 and 50 years old with alopecia areata. Some clones in this sample may be carry-over from other donors' samples. V is TRBV6-2 or TRBV6-3 and J is TRBJ2-7; D is unresolved. This material consisted of whole blood, taken in connection with sensitization to the hapten diphenylcyclopropenone (DPC). The CDR3 region is CASSRTSYEQYF. The CDR3 bases are TGTGCCAGCAGTCGGACCTCCTACGAGCAGTACTTC.